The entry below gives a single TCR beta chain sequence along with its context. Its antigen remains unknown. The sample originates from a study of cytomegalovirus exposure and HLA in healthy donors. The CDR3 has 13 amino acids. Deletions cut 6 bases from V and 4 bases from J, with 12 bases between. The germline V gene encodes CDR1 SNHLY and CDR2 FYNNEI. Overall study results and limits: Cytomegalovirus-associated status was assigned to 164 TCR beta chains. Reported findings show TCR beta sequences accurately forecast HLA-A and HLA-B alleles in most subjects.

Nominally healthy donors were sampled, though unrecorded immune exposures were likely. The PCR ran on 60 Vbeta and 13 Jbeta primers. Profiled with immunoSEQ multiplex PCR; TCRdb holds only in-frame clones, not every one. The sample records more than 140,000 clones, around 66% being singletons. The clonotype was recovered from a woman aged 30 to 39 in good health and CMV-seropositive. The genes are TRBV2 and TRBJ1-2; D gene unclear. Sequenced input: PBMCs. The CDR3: CASSAQEVYGYTF. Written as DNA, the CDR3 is TGTGCCAGCAGCGCGCAGGAAGTCTATGGCTACACCTTC.